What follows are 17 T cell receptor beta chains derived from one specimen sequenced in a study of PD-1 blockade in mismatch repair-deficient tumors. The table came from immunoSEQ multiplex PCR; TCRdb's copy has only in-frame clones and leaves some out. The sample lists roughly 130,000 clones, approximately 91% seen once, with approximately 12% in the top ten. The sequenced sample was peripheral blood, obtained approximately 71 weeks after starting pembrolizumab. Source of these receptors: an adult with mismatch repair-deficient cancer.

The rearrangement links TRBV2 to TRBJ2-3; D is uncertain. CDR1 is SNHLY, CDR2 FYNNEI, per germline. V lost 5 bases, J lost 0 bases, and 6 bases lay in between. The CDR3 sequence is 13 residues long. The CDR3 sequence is CASSLVSTDTQYF. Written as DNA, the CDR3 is TGTGCCAGCAGTCTCGTTAGCACAGATACGCAGTATTTT.

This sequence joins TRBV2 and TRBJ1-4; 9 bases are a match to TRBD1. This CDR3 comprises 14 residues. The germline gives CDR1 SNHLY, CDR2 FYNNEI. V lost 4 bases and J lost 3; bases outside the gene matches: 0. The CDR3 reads CASSGQGANEKLFF. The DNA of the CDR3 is TGTGCCAGCAGTGGACAGGGGGCTAATGAAAAACTGTTTTTT.

Written as DNA, the CDR3 is TGTGCCAGCAGCTTAGCGCCAGAGGGCCCGAGGGAGACCCAGTACTTC. Encoded protein: CASSLAPEGPRETQYF. V gene TRBV7-2 combines with J gene TRBJ2-5, with D maybe TRBD2 (5 bases). This CDR3 is built from 16 residues. The germline V gene encodes CDR1 SGHTA and CDR2 FQGNSA. The V and J ends lost 0 bases and 5 bases respectively, with 16 bases between them.

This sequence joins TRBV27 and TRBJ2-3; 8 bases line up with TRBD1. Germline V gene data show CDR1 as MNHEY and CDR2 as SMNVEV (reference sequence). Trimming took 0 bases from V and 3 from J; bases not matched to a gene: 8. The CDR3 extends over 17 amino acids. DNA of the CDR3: TGTGCCAGCAGTTTATCGGACAGGGATCTGGGTACAGATACGCAGTATTTT. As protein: CASSLSDRDLGTDTQYF.

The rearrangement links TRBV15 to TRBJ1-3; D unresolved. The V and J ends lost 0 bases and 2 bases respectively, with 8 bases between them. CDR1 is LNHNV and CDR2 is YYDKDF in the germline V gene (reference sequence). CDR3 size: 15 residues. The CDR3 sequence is CATSRDLGTGNTIYF. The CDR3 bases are TGTGCCACCAGCAGAGATCTGGGTACTGGAAACACCATATATTTT.

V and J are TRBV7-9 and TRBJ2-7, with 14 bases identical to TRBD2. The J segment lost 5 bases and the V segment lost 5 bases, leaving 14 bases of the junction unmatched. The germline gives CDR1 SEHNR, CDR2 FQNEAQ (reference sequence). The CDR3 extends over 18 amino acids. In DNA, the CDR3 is TGTGCCAGCAGCCCCGCGGTGGGGACTAGCGGGAGAAGGAACGAGCAGTACTTC. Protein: CASSPAVGTSGRRNEQYF.

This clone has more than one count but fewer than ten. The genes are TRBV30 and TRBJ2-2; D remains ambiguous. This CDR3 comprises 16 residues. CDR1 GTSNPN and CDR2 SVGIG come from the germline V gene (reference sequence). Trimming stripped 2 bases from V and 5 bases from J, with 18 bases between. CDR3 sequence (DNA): TGTGCCTGGAGTAGGTCGCCCTCAGAGGAGACCGGGGAGCTGTTTTTT. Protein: CAWSRSPSEETGELFF. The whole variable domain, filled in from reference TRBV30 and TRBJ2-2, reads SQTIHQWPATLVQPVGSPLSLECTVEGTSNPNLYWYRQAAGRGLQLLFYSVGIGQISSEVPQNLSASRPQDRQFILSSKKLLLSDSGFYLCAWSRSPSEETGELFFGEGSRLTVL.

CDR3 protein: CASSLKQGRTGELFF. The CDR3 DNA follows: TGTGCCAGCAGCTTGAAACAGGGTCGGACCGGGGAGCTGTTTTTT. The chain combines TRBV7-9 with TRBJ2-2, with D possibly being TRBD1 (6 bases). Germline lookup yields CDR1 SEHNR and CDR2 FQNEAQ (reference sequence). Trimming removed 3 bases at V and 5 bases at J, with 13 bases between. The CDR3 has 15 residues.

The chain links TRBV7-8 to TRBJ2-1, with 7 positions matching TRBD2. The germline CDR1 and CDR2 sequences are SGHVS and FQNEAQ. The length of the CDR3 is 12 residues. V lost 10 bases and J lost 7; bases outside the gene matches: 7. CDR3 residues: CATAAGRNEQFF. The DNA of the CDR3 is TGTGCCACCGCAGCGGGAAGGAATGAGCAGTTCTTC.

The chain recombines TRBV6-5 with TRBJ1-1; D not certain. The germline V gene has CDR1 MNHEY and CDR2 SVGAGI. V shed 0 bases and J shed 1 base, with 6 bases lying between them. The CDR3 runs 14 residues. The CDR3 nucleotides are TGTGCCAGCAGTTACTCGGTCGGGAACACTGAAGCTTTCTTT. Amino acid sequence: CASSYSVGNTEAFF.

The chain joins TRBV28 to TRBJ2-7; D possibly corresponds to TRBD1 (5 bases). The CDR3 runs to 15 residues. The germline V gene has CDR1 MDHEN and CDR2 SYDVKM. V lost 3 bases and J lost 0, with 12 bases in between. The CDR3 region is CASSLGLEFSYEQYF. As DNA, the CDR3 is TGTGCCAGCAGTTTGGGGCTTGAATTCTCCTACGAGCAGTACTTC.

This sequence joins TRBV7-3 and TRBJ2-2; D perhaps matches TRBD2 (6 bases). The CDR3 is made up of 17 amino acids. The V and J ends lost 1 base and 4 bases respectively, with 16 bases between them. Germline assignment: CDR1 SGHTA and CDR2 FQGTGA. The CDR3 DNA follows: TGTGCCAGCAGCTTAAACGGACTAACCTTAGGCACCGGGGAGCTGTTTTTT. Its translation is CASSLNGLTLGTGELFF.

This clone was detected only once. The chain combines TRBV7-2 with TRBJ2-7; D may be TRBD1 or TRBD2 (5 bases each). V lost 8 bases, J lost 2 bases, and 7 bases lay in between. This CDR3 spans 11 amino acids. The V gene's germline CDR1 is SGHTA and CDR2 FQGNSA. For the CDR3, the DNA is TGTGCCAGCGGGGGAGCCTACGAGCAGTACTTC. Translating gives CASGGAYEQYF. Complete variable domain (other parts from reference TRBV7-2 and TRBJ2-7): GAGVSQSPSNKVTEKGKDVELRCDPISGHTALYWYRQSLGQGLEFLIYFQGNSAPDKSGLPSDRFSAERTGGSVSTLTIQRTQQEDSAVYLCASGGAYEQYFGPGTRLTVT.

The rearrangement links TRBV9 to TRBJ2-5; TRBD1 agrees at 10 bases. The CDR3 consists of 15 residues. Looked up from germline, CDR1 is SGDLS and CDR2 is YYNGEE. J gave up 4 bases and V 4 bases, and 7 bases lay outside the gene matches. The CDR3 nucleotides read TGTGCCAGCAGCTTAGACAGGGGGCGCTTAGAGACCCAGTACTTC. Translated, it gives CASSLDRGRLETQYF.

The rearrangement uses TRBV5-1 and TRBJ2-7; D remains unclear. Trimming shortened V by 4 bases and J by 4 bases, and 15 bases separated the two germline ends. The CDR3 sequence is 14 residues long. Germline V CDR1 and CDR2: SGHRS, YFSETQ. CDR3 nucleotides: TGCGCCAGCAGCGCGTACTACTCCCAATACGAGCAGTACTTC. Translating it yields CASSAYYSQYEQYF.

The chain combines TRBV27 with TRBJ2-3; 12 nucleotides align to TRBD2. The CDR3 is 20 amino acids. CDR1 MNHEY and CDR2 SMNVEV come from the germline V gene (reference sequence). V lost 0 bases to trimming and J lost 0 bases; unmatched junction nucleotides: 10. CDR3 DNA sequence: TGTGCCAGCAGTTTATCCCGGACTAGCGGGACCGGCACTAGCACAGATACGCAGTATTTT. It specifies CASSLSRTSGTGTSTDTQYF.

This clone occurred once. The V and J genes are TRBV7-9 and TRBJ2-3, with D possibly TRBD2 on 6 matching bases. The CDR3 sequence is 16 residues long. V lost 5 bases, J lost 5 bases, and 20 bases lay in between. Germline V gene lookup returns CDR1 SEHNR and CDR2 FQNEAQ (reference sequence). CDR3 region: CASSPGSREYGDTQYF. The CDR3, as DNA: TGTGCCAGCAGCCCCGGTTCACGGGAGTATGGAGATACGCAGTATTTT.